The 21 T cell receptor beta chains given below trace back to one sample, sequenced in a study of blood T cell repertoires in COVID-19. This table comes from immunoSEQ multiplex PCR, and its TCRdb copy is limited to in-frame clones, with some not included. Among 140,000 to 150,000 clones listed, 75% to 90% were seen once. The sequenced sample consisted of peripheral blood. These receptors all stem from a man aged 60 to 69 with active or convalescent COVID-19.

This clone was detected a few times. The CDR3 DNA follows: TGTGCCCTACTCCGCAGGGATTCCCAGCCCCAGCATTTT. It translates to CALLRRDSQPQHF. This chain joins TRBV6-4 and TRBJ1-5; perhaps TRBD1 as D (5 bases). The germline V gene has CDR1 MRHNA and CDR2 SNTAGT. The CDR3 runs 13 residues. Trimming removed 11 bases at V and 7 bases at J, with 18 bases between.

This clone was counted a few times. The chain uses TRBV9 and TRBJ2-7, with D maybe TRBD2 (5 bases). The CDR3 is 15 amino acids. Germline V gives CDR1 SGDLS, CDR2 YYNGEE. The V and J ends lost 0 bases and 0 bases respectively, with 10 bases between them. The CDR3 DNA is TGTGCCAGCAGCGTAGCCAGCGGCCTCTCCTACGAGCAGTACTTC. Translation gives CASSVASGLSYEQYF.

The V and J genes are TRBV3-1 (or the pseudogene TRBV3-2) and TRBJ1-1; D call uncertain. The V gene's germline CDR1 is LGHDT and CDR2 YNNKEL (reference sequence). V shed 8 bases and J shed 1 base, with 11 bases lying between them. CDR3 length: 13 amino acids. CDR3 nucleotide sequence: TGTGCCAGCGCGGGGAATGAGAACACTGAAGCTTTCTTT. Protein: CASAGNENTEAFF.

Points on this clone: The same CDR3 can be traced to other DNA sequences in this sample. Here the CDR3 reads CATSETGSSYNEQFF. The CDR3 DNA is TGTGCCACCAGTGAAACAGGGAGCTCCTACAATGAGCAGTTCTTC. The chain links TRBV24-1 to TRBJ2-1, with a possible D match to TRBD1 (6 bases). The germline gives CDR1 KGHDR, CDR2 SFDVKD. V lost 4 bases, J lost 0 bases, and 9 bases lay in between. This CDR3 has 15 residues.

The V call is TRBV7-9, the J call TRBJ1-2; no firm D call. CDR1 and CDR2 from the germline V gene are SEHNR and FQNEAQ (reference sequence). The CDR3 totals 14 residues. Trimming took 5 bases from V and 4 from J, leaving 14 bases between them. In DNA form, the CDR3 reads TGTGCCAGCAGCCCCGCGGGCCTAATCTATGGCTACACCTTC. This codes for CASSPAGLIYGYTF.

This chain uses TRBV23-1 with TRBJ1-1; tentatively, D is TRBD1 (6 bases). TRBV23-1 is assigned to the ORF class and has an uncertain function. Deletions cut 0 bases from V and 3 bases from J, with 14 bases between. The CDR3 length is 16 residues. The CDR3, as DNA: TGCGCCAGCAGTCAATCGGGGGCAGGGACGGACACTGAAGCTTTCTTT. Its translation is CASSQSGAGTDTEAFF.

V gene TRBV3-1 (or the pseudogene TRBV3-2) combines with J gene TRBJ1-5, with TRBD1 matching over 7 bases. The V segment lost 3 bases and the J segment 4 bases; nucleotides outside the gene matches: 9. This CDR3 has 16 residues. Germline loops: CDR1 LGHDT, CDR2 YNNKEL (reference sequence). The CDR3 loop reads CASSHGQGQLNQPQHF. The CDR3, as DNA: TGTGCCAGCAGCCATGGCCAGGGACAGCTAAATCAGCCCCAGCATTTT.

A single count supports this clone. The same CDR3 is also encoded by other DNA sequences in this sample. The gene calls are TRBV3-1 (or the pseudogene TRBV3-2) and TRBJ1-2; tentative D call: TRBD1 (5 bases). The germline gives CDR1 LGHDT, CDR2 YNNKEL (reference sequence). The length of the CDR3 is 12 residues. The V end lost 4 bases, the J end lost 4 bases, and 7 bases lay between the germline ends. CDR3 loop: CASSPGGYGYTF. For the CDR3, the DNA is TGTGCCAGCAGCCCGGGGGGCTATGGCTACACCTTC.

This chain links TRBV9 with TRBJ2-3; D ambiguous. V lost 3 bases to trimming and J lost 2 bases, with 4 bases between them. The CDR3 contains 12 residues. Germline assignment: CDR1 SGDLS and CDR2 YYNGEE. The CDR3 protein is CASSEHTDTQYF. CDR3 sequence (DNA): TGTGCCAGCAGCGAGCACACAGATACGCAGTATTTT.

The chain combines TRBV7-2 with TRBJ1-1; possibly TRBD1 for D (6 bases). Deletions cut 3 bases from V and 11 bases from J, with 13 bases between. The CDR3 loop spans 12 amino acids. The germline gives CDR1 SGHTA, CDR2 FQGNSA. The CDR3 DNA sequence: TGTGCCAGCAGCTTGCAGGGGCGCCGGGCTTTCTTT. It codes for CASSLQGRRAFF.

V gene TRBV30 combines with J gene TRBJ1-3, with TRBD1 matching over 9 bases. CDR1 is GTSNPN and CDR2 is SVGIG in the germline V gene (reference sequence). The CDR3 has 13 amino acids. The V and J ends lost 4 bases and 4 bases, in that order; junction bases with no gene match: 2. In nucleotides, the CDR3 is TGTGCCTGGAAGGGACAGGGAGGAAACACCATATATTTT. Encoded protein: CAWKGQGGNTIYF. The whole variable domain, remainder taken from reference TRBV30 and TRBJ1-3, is SQTIHQWPATLVQPVGSPLSLECTVEGTSNPNLYWYRQAAGRGLQLLFYSVGIGQISSEVPQNLSASRPQDRQFILSSKKLLLSDSGFYLCAWKGQGGNTIYFGEGSWLTVV.

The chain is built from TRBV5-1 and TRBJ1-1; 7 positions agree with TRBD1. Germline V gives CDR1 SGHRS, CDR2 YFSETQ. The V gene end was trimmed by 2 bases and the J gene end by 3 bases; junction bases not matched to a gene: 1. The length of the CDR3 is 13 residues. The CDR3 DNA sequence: TGCGCCAGCAGCTTAGACAGGGACACTGAAGCTTTCTTT. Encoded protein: CASSLDRDTEAFF.

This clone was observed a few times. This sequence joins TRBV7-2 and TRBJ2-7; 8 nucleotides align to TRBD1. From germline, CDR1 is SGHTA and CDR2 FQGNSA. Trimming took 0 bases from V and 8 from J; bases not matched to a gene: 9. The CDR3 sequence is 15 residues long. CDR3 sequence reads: CASSLAGTGGSQQYF. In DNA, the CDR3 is TGTGCCAGCAGCTTAGCCGGGACAGGAGGATCCCAGCAGTACTTC. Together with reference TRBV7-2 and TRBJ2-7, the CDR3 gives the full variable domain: GAGVSQSPSNKVTEKGKDVELRCDPISGHTALYWYRQSLGQGLEFLIYFQGNSAPDKSGLPSDRFSAERTGGSVSTLTIQRTQQEDSAVYLCASSLAGTGGSQQYFGPGTRLTVT.

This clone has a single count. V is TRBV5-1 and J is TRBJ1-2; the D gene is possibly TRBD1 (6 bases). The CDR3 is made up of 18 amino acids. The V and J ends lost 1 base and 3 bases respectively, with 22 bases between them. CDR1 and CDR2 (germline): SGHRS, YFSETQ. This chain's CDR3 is CASSLTPAYREGDYGYTF. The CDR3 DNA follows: TGCGCCAGCAGCTTGACCCCCGCGTACAGGGAGGGGGACTATGGCTACACCTTC.

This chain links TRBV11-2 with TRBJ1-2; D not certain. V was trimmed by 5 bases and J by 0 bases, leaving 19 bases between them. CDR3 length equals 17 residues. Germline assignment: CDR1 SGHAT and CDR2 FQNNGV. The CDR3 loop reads CASSEQGSLSANYGYTF. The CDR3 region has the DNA TGTGCCAGCAGCGAGCAAGGGAGTCTAAGTGCTAACTATGGCTACACCTTC.

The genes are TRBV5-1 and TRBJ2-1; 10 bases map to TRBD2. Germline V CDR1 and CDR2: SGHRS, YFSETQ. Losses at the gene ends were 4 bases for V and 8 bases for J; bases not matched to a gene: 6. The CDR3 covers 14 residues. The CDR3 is CASSAQAGGDEQFF. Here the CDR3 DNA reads TGCGCCAGCAGCGCCCAAGCGGGAGGGGATGAGCAGTTCTTC. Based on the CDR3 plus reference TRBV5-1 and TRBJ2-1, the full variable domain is KAGVTQTPRYLIKTRGQQVTLSCSPISGHRSVSWYQQTPGQGLQFLFEYFSETQRNKGNFPGRFSGRQFSNSRSEMNVSTLELGDSALYLCASSAQAGGDEQFFGPGTRLTVL.

This chain's CDR3 is CASSPGSMNTEAFF. The CDR3 nucleotides are TGCGCCAGCAGCCCCGGGTCCATGAACACTGAAGCTTTCTTT. The chain combines TRBV5-1 with TRBJ1-1, with no clear D. The CDR3 has 14 amino acids. Per germline, CDR1 SGHRS and CDR2 YFSETQ. V was cut by 4 bases and J by 0 bases, with 10 bases left in between.

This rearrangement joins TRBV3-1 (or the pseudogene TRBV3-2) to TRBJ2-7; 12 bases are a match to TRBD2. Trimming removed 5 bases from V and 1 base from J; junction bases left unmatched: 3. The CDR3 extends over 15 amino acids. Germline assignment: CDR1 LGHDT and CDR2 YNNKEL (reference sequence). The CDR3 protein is CASSLTSGGSYEQYF. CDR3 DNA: TGTGCCAGCAGCTTAACTAGCGGGGGGTCCTACGAGCAGTACTTC.

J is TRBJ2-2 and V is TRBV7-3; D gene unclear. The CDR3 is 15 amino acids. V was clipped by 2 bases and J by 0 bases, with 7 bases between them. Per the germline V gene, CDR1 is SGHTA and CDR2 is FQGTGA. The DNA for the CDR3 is TGTGCCAGCAGCTTACAGGCCACGAACACCGGGGAGCTGTTTTTT. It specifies CASSLQATNTGELFF.

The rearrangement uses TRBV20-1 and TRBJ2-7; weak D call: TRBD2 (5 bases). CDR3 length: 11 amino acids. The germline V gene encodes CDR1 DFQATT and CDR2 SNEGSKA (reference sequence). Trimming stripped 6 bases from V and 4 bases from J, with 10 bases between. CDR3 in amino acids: CSASGRYEQYF. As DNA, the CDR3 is TGCAGTGCCAGCGGACGGTACGAGCAGTACTTC.

The CDR3 DNA sequence: TGTGCCAGTAGTAACGACCCAGGGAGGCCCTACGAGCAGTACTTC. Amino acids: CASSNDPGRPYEQYF. The chain uses TRBV19 and TRBJ2-7, with D possibly being TRBD2 (6 bases). Trimming cost V 4 bases and J 2 bases, with 15 bases left between them. CDR3 length equals 15 residues. Per germline, CDR1 LNHDA and CDR2 SQIVND (reference sequence).